The rows below give T cell receptor beta chains drawn from one sample of a study of shared clonotypes between healthy human individuals. The protocol was immunoSEQ multiplex PCR, while the TCRdb copy is restricted to in-frame clones and leaves out a portion. The sample lists around 700,000 clones; around 67% were seen once. Sequenced sample: memory CD4+ T cells sorted from blood. The source is a woman in her 30s in good health. Each CDR3 is given with its conserved first and last residue. A D gene is named only where the DNA matches it firmly. The size entry is marked missing in some rows and otherwise reads once, few, many or a size class.

J	V	size	D	DNA	CDR3
TRBJ2-1	TRBV5-1	.	TRBD2	TGCGCCAGCAGCTGGAGGGGGTGGACTAGCGGGTCCATGGAGCAGTTCTTC	CASSWRGWTSGSMEQFF
TRBJ2-7	TRBV30	.	.	TGTGCCTGGAGTGTACATGACGAGCAGTACTTC	CAWSVHDEQYF
TRBJ2-1	TRBV7-3	.	TRBD2	TGTGCCAGCAGCCGCGCCAACGGGGGGTACAATGAGCAGTTCTTC	CASSRANGGYNEQFF
TRBJ2-1	TRBV27	many	TRBD2	TGTGCCAGCAGTTCTATAGCGGGAGGTTACAATGAGCAGTTCTTC	CASSSIAGGYNEQFF
TRBJ2-1	TRBV28	.	TRBD2	TGTGCCAGCAGTAATGCCGGGACTAGCGGGAGGGTTGAGCAGTTCTTC	CASSNAGTSGRVEQFF
TRBJ2-3	TRBV7-9	.	TRBD1	TGTGCCAGCAGCTTAACGGGGGACAGGGCAGATACGCAGTATTTT	CASSLTGDRADTQYF
TRBJ2-1	TRBV28	.	.	TGTGCCACCGGGCTGGGGGATTTTCTCAATGAGCAGTTCTTC	CATGLGDFLNEQFF
TRBJ2-3	TRBV2	.	TRBD2	TGTGCCAGCAGAGCGAGGACTAGCAGGCGCACAGATACGCAGTATTTT	CASRARTSRRTDTQYF
TRBJ1-1	TRBV28	.	.	TGTGCCAGCAGTTTAATAACGATGAACACTGAAGCTTTCTTT	CASSLITMNTEAFF
TRBJ1-5	TRBV19	once	.	TGTGCCTTTACGACAGGTTCGAGTCAGCCCCAGCATTTT	CAFTTGSSQPQHF
TRBJ2-3	TRBV7-9	.	.	TGTGCCAGCAGCTTAAAGGCTGGGAGAGGCACAGATACGCAGTATTTT	CASSLKAGRGTDTQYF
TRBJ1-3	TRBV9	.	.	TGTGCCAGCAGCGTAGAGTCAGGCAGGAACTTCGGTGGAAACACCATATATTTT	CASSVESGRNFGGNTIYF
TRBJ1-4	TRBV25-1	.	TRBD1	TGTGCCAGCAGTGGCCCTACAGGGGCCGGGGAAAAACTGTTTTTT	CASSGPTGAGEKLFF
TRBJ2-7	TRBV5-5	.	TRBD2	TGTGCCAGCTCGCTAGGACTAGACGTCTCCTACGAGCAGTACTTC	CASSLGLDVSYEQYF
TRBJ2-4	TRBV4-1	.	.	TGCGCCAGCAGCCACCCTAAAGGTGGGGGGGCCAAAAACATTCAGTACTTC	CASSHPKGGGAKNIQYF
TRBJ1-2	TRBV10-2	.	.	TGCGCCAGCAGTGAGAGGCGGTTTGGACAGCAAAACCCTAACTATGGCTACACCTTC	CASSERRFGQQNPNYGYTF
TRBJ2-7	TRBV27	.	TRBD2	TGTGCCAGCAGTCCTCTAGCGGGCAATCCCAACGAGCAGTACTTC	CASSPLAGNPNEQYF
TRBJ2-3	TRBV7-3	few	TRBD2	TGTGCCAGCAGCTTAACGGCTAGCGGGGCGGGCACAGATACGCAGTATTTT	CASSLTASGAGTDTQYF
TRBJ1-5	TRBV4-1	.	.	TGCGCCAGCAGCCAAGTGTTCAACGGACACAGCAATCAGCCCCAGCATTTT	CASSQVFNGHSNQPQHF
TRBJ2-7	TRBV19	.	TRBD2	TGTGCCAGTAGTATTATGAGCGGGGGCTCCTACGAGCAGTACTTC	CASSIMSGGSYEQYF
TRBJ2-7	TRBV15	.	.	TGTGCCACCAGCAGAGAGGCGCGCCACTCCTACGAGCAGTACTTC	CATSREARHSYEQYF
TRBJ2-5	TRBV5-1	few	.	TGCGCCAGCAGCTTGGGCTCAGGGGGAGGAGAGACCCAGTACTTC	CASSLGSGGGETQYF
TRBJ2-1	TRBV7-6	once	.	TGTGCCAGCAGCTCACCAATTGTGGGAGCATCCTACAATGAGCAGTTCTTC	CASSSPIVGASYNEQFF
TRBJ2-7	TRBV4-1	.	TRBD2	TGCGCCAGCAGCCAAGACTTTAAGGGACTAGCGGACTCCTACGAGCAGTACTTC	CASSQDFKGLADSYEQYF
TRBJ2-1	TRBV6-1	.	.	TGTGCCAGCCAACGGAGCCTCGTCTCCTACAATGAGCAGTTCTTC	CASQRSLVSYNEQFF
TRBJ1-2	TRBV6-1	.	TRBD1	TGTGCCAGCAGGCCCAGGACAGGGAACGTGGATGGCTACACCTTC	CASRPRTGNVDGYTF
TRBJ1-2	TRBV4-1	.	.	TGCGCCAGCAGCCAAGATATCGCGGGCTATGGCTACACCTTC	CASSQDIAGYGYTF
TRBJ1-1	TRBV10-3	.	.	TGTGCCATCAGTGAGTCCCATGAAGCTTTCTTT	CAISESHEAFF
TRBJ2-7	TRBV28	many	.	TGTGCCAGCAGTTTAAGGTACGAGCAGTACTTC	CASSLRYEQYF